In this sample, the clone carrying this TCR beta chain turned up a few times. These data originate in a study of blood T cells in healthy people across ages. A J-beta primer mix and a sample-barcoded 5' primer were used in a second PCR of roughly 6 to 12 cycles. TCRdb re-analysed the 5' RACE reads in MiXCR, keeping a single row per CDR3 protein. The sample includes some 750,000 distinct CDR3 sequences, 20% to 25% of them seen just once. The sequence was collected from a man between 65 and 85 years old in good health. The sample taken for sequencing was blood.

CDR3 loop: CASSPTGTGEAFF. The DNA of the CDR3 is TGTGCCAGCTCACCTACAGGGACGGGTGAAGCTTTCTTT. The rearrangement joins TRBV18 to TRBJ1-1; TRBD1 is a possible D gene (6 bases). The germline V and J ends were trimmed by 3 bases and 7 bases, with 12 bases remaining between them. Germline CDR1 reads KGHSH; CDR2 reads LQKENI. The CDR3 totals 13 residues.